This paragraph reports one TCR beta chain. The antigen is not known. These data are taken from a study of T cell responses to AZD1222 COVID-19 vaccine. Points from the study as a whole: Clonal diversity was possibly underestimated, and white British individuals and females predominated among donors. Spike-specific TCR breadth and depth both grew after two AZD1222 doses. Scientists sampled the repertoires only once the peak T cell response had passed.

The CDR3 totals 13 residues. Trimming took off 5 bases at V and 4 bases at J, with 11 bases between the two ends. The V gene's germline CDR1 is SGHDT and CDR2 YYEEEE. Some clones are missing from TCRdb's copy, which holds only in-frame ones; the method was immunoSEQ multiplex PCR. The table lists 130,000 or so clones, more than 90% of them singletons, with 1.5% to 2% in the top ten. This chain links TRBV5-6 with TRBJ2-3; no firm D call. The TCR sequence derives from an adult in good health. Material: peripheral blood, obtained on day 0 of AZD1222 vaccination. Written as DNA, the CDR3 is TGTGCCAGCAGATTTCCTTTTGCAGATACGCAGTATTTT. Translated, it gives CASRFPFADTQYF. The full variable domain, rest sourced from reference TRBV5-6 and TRBJ2-3, is DAGVTQSPTHLIKTRGQQVTLRCSPKSGHDTVSWYQQALGQGPQFIFQYYEEEERQRGNFPDRFSGHQFPNYSSELNVNALLLGDSALYLCASRFPFADTQYFGPGTRLTVL.